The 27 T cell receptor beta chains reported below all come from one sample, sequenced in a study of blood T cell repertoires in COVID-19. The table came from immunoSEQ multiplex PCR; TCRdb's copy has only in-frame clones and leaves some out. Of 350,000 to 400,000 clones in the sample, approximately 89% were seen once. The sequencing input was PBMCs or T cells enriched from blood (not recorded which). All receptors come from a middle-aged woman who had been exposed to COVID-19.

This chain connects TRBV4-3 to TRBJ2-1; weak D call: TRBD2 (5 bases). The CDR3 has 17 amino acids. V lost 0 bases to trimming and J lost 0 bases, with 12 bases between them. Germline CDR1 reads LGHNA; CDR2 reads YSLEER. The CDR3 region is CASSQDPAGSSYNEQFF. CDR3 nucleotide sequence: TGCGCCAGCAGCCAAGATCCCGCGGGCAGCTCCTACAATGAGCAGTTCTTC.

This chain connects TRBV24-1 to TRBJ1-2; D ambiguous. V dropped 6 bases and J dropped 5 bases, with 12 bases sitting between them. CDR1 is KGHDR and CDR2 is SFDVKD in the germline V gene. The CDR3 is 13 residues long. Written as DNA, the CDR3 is TGTGCCACCAGTCCCGGCGGGCTATATGGCTACACCTTC. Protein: CATSPGGLYGYTF.

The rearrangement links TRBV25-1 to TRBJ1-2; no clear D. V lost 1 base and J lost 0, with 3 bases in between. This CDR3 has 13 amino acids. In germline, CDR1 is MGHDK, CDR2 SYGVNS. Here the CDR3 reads CASSESANYGYTF. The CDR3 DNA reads TGTGCCAGCAGTGAATCCGCTAACTATGGCTACACCTTC.

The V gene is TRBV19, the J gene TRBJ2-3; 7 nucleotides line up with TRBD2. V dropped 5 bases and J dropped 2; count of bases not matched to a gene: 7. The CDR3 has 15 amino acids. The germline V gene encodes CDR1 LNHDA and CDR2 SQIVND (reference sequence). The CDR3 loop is CASSAPSGLTDTQYF. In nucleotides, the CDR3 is TGTGCCAGTAGTGCCCCTAGCGGACTCACAGATACGCAGTATTTT.

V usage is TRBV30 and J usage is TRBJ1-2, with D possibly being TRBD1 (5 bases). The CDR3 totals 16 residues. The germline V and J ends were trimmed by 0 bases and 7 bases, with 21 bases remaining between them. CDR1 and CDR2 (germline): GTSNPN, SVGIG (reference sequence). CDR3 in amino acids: CAWSVPGRGNRLGYTF. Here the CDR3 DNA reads TGTGCCTGGAGTGTACCAGGACGGGGGAATCGGCTTGGCTACACCTTC.

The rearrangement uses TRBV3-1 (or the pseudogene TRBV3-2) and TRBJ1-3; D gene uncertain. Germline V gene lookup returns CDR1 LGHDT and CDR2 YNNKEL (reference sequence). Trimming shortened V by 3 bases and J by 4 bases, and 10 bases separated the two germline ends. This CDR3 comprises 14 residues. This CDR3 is CASSQGEAGNTIYF. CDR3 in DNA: TGTGCCAGCAGCCAGGGAGAGGCAGGAAACACCATATATTTT.

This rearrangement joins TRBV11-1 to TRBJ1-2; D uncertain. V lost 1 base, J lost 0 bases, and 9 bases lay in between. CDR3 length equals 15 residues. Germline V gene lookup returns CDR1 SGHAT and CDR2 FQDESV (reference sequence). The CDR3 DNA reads TGTGCCAGCAGCTTAGGGGAGAACTCTAACTATGGCTACACCTTC. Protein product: CASSLGENSNYGYTF.

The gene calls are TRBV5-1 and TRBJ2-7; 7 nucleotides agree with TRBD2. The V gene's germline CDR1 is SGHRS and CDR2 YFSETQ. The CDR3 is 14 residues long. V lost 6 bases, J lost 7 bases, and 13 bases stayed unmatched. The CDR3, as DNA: TGCGCCAGCACCCCCTGGGGAGGGCCAAAAGAGCAGTACTTC. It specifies CASTPWGGPKEQYF.

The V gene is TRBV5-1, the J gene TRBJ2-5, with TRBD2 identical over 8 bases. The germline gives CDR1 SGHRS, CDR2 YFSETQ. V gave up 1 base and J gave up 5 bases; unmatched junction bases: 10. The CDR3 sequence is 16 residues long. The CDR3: CASSLSPGGRLETQYF. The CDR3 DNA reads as TGCGCCAGCAGCTTGAGTCCGGGGGGGCGATTGGAGACCCAGTACTTC.

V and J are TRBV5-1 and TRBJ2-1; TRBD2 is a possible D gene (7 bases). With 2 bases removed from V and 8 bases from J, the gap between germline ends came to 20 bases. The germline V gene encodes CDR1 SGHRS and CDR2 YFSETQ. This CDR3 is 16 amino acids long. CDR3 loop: CASSFALPEGGDEQFF. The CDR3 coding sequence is TGCGCCAGCAGCTTTGCATTGCCTGAAGGGGGGGATGAGCAGTTCTTC.

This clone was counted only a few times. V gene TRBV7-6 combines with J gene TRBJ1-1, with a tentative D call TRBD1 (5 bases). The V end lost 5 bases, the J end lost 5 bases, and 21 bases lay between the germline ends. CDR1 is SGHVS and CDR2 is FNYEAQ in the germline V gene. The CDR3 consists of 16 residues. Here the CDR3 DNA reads TGTGCCAGCAGCCTGCGGGGGAACGCGGGTCGAACTGAAGCTTTCTTT. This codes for CASSLRGNAGRTEAFF.

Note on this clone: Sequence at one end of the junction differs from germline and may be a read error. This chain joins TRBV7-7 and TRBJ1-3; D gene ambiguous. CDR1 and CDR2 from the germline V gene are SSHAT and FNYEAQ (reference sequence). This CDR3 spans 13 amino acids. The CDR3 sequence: CASSPARGNTIYF. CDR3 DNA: TGTGCTAGCAGCCCCGCTAGGGGAAACACCATATATTTT.

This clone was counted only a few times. CDR3 loop: CASSPVAGSGYTF. CDR3 coding DNA: TGTGCCAGCAGTCCCGTGGCGGGTAGTGGCTACACCTTC. The gene calls are TRBV27 and TRBJ1-2; D gene unclear. This CDR3 has 13 amino acids. Germline values: CDR1 MNHEY, CDR2 SMNVEV (reference sequence). V was shortened by 5 bases and J by 7 bases, with 14 bases between the two germline ends.

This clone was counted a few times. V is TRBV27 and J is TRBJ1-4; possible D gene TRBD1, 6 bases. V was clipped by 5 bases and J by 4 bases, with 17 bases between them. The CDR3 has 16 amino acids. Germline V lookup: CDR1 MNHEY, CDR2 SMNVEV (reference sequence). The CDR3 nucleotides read TGTGCCAGCAGTGAACAGGGTGCCCCTTTTAATGAAAAACTGTTTTTT. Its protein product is CASSEQGAPFNEKLFF.

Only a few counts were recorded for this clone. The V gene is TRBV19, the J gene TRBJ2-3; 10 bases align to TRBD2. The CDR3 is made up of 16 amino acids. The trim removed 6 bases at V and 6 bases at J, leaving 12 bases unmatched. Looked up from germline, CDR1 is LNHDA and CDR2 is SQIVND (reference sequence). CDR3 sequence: CASRPSAAGGRDTQYF. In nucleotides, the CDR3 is TGTGCCAGTAGACCTTCGGCAGCGGGGGGGAGGGATACGCAGTATTTT.

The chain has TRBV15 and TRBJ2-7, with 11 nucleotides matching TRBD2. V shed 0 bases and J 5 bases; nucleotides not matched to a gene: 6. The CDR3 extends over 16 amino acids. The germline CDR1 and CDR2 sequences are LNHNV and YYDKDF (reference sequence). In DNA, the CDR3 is TGTGCCACCAGCAGAGATCTTAGCGGGAGGGCCCACGAGCAGTACTTC. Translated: CATSRDLSGRAHEQYF. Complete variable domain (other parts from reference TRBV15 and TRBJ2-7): DAMVIQNPRYQVTQFGKPVTLSCSQTLNHNVMYWYQQKSSQAPKLLFHYYDKDFNNEADTPDNFQSRRPNTSFCFLDIRSPGLGDTAMYLCATSRDLSGRAHEQYFGPGTRLTVT.

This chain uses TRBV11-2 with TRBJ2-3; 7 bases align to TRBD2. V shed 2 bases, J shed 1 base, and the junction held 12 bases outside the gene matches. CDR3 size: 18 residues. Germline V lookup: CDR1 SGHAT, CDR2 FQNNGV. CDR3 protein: CASSLRGFISGGTDTQYF. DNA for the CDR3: TGTGCCAGCAGCTTAAGGGGTTTTATCAGCGGGGGCACAGATACGCAGTATTTT.

The CDR3 DNA reads as TGTGCCAGTAGATCCGTGAGCTCTGGAAACACCATATATTTT. Residues: CASRSVSSGNTIYF. This sequence joins TRBV19 and TRBJ1-3; D not resolved. Germline V lookup: CDR1 LNHDA, CDR2 SQIVND (reference sequence). Between the trimmed V and J ends, which lost 6 bases and 0 bases, there was a span of 9 bases. This CDR3 spans 14 amino acids.

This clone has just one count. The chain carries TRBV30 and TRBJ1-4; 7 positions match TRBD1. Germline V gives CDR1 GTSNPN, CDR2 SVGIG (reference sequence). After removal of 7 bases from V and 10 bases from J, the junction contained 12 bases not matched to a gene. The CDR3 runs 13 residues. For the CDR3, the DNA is TGTGCCTCTGAACAGGGGAATCGTGGAAAACTGTTTTTT. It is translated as CASEQGNRGKLFF.

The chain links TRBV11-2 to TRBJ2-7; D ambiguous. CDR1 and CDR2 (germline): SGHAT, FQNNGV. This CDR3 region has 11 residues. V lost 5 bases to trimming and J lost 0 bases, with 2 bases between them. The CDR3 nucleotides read TGTGCCAGCAGCCACTCCTACGAGCAGTACTTC. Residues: CASSHSYEQYF.

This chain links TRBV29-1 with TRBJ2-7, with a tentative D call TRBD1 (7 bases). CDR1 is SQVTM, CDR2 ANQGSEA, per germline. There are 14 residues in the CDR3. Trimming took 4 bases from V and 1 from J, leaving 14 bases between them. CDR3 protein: CSVGEAGGSYEQYF. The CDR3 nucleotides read TGCAGCGTTGGAGAGGCAGGGGGGTCCTACGAGCAGTACTTC.

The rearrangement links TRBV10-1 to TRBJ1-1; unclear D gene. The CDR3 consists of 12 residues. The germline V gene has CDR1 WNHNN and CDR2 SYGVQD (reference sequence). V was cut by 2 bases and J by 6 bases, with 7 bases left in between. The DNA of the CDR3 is TGCGCCAGCAGTGAGGGCACCGCTGAAGCTTTCTTT. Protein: CASSEGTAEAFF.

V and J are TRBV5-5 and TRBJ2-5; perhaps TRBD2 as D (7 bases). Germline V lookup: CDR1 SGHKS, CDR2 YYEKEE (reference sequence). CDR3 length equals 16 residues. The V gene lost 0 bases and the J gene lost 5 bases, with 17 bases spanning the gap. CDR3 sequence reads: CASSLGGRGKGETQYF. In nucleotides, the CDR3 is TGTGCCAGCAGCTTGGGTGGGAGGGGGAAGGGGGAGACCCAGTACTTC.

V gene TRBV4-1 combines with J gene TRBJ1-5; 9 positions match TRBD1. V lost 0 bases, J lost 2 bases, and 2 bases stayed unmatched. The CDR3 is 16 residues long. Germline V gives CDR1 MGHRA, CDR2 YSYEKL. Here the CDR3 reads CASSQEQGAGNQPQHF. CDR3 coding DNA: TGCGCCAGCAGCCAAGAACAGGGGGCTGGCAATCAGCCCCAGCATTTT.

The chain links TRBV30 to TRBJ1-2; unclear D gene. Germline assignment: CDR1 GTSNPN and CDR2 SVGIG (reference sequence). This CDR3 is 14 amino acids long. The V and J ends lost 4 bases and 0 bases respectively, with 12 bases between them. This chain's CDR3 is CAWTQDRPNYGYTF. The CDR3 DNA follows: TGTGCCTGGACGCAGGATAGACCTAACTATGGCTACACCTTC.

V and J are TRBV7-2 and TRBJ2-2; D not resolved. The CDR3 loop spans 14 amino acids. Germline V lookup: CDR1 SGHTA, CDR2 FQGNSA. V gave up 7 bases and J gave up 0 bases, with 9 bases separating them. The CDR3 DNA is TGTGCCAGCAATGAGTTCGCGAACACCGGGGAGCTGTTTTTT. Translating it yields CASNEFANTGELFF. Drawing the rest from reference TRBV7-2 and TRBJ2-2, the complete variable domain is GAGVSQSPSNKVTEKGKDVELRCDPISGHTALYWYRQSLGQGLEFLIYFQGNSAPDKSGLPSDRFSAERTGGSVSTLTIQRTQQEDSAVYLCASNEFANTGELFFGEGSRLTVL.

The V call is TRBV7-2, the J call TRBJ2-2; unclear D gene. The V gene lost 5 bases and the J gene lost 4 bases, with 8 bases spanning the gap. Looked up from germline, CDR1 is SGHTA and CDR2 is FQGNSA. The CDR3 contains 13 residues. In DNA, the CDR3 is TGTGCCAGCAGCGGTAGCCGCACCGGGGAGCTGTTTTTT. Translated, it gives CASSGSRTGELFF.